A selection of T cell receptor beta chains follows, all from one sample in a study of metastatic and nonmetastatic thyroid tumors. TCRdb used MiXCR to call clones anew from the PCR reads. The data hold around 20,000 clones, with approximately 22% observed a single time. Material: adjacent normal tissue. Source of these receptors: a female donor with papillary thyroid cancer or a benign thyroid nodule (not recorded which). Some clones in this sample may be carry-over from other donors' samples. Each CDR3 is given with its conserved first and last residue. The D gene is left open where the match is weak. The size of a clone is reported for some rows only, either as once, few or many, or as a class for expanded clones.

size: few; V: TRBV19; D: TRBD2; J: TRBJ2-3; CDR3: CASSQERGIGNTQYF; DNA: TGTGCCAGTAGTCAGGAGCGGGGGATCGGTAATACGCAATATTTT
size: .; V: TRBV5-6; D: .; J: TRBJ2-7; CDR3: CASSRRLDRQRVGYEQYF; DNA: TGTGCCAGCAGCCGAAGGTTAGATAGACAGAGGGTGGGTTACGAGCAGTACTTC
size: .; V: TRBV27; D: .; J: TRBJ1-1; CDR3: CASRPWENTEAFF; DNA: TGTGCCAGCAGACCTTGGGAGAACACTGAAGCTTTCTTT
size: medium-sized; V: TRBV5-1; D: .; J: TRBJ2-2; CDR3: CASSREPTGELFF; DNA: TGCGCCAGCAGCCGAGAACCCACCGGGGAGCTGTTTTTT
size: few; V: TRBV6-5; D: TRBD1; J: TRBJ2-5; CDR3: CASSYSGRGPQTQYF; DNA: TGTGCCAGCAGTTACAGCGGCAGGGGGCCACAGACCCAGTACTTC
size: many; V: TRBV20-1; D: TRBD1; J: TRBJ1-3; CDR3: CSARDTGTGSGNTIYF; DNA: TGCAGTGCTAGAGATACCGGGACAGGCTCTGGAAACACCATATATTTT
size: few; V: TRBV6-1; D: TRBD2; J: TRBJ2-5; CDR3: CASSEAAGGQETQYF; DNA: TGTGCCAGCAGTGAAGCAGCGGGGGGGCAAGAGACCCAGTACTTC
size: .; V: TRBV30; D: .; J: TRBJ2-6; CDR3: CAWSMLSSGANVLTF; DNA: TGTGCCTGGAGTATGTTAAGCTCTGGGGCCAACGTCCTGACTTTC
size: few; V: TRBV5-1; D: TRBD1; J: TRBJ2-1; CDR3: CASSLTGEAYNEQFF; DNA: TGCGCCAGCAGCCTGACAGGGGAGGCCTACAATGAGCAGTTCTTC
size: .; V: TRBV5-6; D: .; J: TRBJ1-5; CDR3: CASSFGAGFSPQHF; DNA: TGTGCCAGCAGCTTTGGGGCAGGGTTTTCGCCCCAGCATTTT
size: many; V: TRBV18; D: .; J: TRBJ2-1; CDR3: CASSPSGNSEQFF; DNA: TGTGCCAGCTCACCTTCAGGCAATAGTGAGCAGTTCTTC
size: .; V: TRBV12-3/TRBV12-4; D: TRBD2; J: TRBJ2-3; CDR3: CASSLQGGGPNTDTQYF; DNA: TGTGCCAGCAGTTTACAGGGCGGGGGGCCAAATACAGATACGCAGTATTTT
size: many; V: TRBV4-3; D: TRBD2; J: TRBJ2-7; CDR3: CASSQEMVAGAEQYF; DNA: TGCGCCAGCAGCCAAGAAATGGTAGCGGGAGCCGAGCAGTACTTC
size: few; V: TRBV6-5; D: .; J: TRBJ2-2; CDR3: CASSYSAGPNTGELFF; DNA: TGTGCCAGCAGTTACTCAGCGGGTCCGAACACCGGGGAGCTGTTTTTT
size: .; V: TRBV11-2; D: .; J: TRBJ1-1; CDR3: CASSLDQGTEAFF; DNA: TGTGCCAGCAGCTTAGATCAGGGTACTGAAGCTTTCTTT
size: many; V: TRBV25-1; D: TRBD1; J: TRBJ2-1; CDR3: CASSDPSQAGTGTIVEQFF; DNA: TGTGCCAGCAGTGATCCTAGTCAAGCCGGGACAGGGACTATTGTTGAGCAGTTCTTC
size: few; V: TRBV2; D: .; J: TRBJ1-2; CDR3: CASSGAGSLGTRYGYTF; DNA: TGTGCCAGCAGTGGAGCGGGGAGCTTAGGGACCCGCTATGGCTACACCTTC
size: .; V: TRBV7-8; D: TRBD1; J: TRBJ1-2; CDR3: CASIPDRSYGSTF; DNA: TGTGCCAGCATCCCGGACAGGAGCTATGGCTCCACCTTC
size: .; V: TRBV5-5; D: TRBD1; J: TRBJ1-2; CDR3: CASSSAGTGNYGYTF; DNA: TGTGCCAGCAGCTCCGCCGGGACAGGGAACTATGGCTACACCTTC
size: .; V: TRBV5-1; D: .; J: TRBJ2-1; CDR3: CASRDVVDEQLF; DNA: TGCGCCAGCAGGGACGTGGTGGATGAGCAGCTCTTC
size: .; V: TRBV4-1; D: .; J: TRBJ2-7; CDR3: CASSPGVGAERYEQYF; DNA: TGCGCCAGCAGCCCCGGCGTGGGAGCGGAGCGGTACGAGCAGTACTTC
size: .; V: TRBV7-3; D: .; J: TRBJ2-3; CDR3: CASSLTGGGRDTQYF; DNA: TGTGCCAGCAGCTTAACGGGTGGGGGTAGGGATACGCAGTATTTT
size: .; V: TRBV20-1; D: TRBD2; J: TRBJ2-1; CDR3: CSARDQAGGSYNEQFF; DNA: TGCAGTGCTAGAGACCAAGCGGGAGGGAGTTACAATGAGCAGTTCTTC
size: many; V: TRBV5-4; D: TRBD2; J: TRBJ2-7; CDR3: CASSRTSGRWYEQYF; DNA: TGTGCCAGCAGCCGGACTAGCGGGAGGTGGTACGAGCAGTACTTC
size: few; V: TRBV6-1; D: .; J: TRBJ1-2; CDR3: CASSEPGWVRPGYTF; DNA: TGTGCCAGCAGTGAACCGGGATGGGTCAGACCTGGCTACACCTTC
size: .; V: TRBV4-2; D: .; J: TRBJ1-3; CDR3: CASSQDGGDTGNTIYF; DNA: TGTGCCAGCAGCCAAGATGGGGGGGACACTGGAAACACCATATATTTT
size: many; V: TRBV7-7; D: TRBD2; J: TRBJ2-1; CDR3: CASSSCLGASGESYNEQFF; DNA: TGTGCCAGCAGCTCCTGCCTCGGGGCTAGCGGAGAATCCTACAATGAGCAGTTCTTC
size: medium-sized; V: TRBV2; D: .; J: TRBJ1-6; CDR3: CATATGSSYNSPLHF; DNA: TGTGCCACCGCTACAGGGAGCTCCTATAATTCACCCCTCCACTTT
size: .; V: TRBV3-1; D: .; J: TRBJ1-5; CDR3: CAGSPGRGPHQPQHF; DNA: TGTGCCGGCAGCCCCGGAAGGGGCCCTCATCAGCCCCAGCATTTT
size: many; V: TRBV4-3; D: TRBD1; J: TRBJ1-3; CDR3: CASSSEDRAGNTIYF; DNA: TGCGCCAGCAGCTCCGAAGACAGGGCCGGAAACACCATATATTTT
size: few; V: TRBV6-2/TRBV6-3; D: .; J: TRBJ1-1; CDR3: CASSYPELNTEAFF; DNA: TGTGCCAGCAGTTACCCAGAATTGAACACTGAAGCTTTCTTT
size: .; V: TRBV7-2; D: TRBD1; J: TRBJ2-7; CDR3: CASSLGPWGQTSYEQYF; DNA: TGTGCCAGCAGCTTAGGGCCTTGGGGACAGACCTCCTACGAGCAGTACTTC
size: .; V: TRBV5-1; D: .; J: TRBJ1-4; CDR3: CASSWDGDNEKLFF; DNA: TGCGCCAGCAGCTGGGACGGAGATAATGAAAAACTGTTTTTT
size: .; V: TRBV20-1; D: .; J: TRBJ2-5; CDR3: CSARYRNF; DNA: TGCAGTGCTAGATACAGGAACTTC
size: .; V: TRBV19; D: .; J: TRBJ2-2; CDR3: CASSTQGDAGELFF; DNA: TGTGCCAGTAGTACTCAGGGAGATGCCGGGGAGCTGTTTTTT
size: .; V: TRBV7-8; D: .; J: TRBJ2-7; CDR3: CASSLQGEALYEQYF; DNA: TGTGCCAGCAGCCTACAGGGTGAGGCTCTCTACGAGCAGTACTTC
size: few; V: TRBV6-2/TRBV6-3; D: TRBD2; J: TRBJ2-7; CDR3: CASRGGGGYEQYF; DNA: TGTGCCAGCAGGGGCGGGGGGGGCTACGAGCAGTACTTC